Each of the 32 T cell receptor beta chains below was sequenced from the same sample in a study of T cell responses to AZD1222 COVID-19 vaccine. The method was immunoSEQ multiplex PCR; TCRdb's version includes in-frame clones alone and lacks a portion of them. The profile shows 100,000 to 120,000 clones, about 94% of them singletons. The specimen comprised peripheral blood, sampled 28 days after the second AZD1222 dose. The receptor source for this set is an adult who received the AZD1222 COVID-19 vaccine.

The V gene is TRBV30, the J gene TRBJ1-5, with 8 bases that match TRBD1. The CDR3 contains 13 residues. After removal of 2 bases from V and 6 bases from J, the junction contained 3 bases not matched to a gene. CDR1 GTSNPN and CDR2 SVGIG come from the germline V gene (reference sequence). CDR3 region: CAWSSTGGQPQHF. The DNA for the CDR3 is TGTGCCTGGAGTAGTACAGGGGGTCAGCCCCAGCATTTT.

V usage is TRBV5-1 and J usage is TRBJ2-3; TRBD2 matches at 7 bases. This CDR3 contains 16 residues. V shed 0 bases and J 4 bases; nucleotides not matched to a gene: 8. CDR1 is SGHRS and CDR2 is YFSETQ in the germline V gene. The CDR3 sequence: CASSLVASGLPDTQYF. CDR3 nucleotide sequence: TGCGCCAGCAGCTTGGTGGCTAGCGGTCTGCCAGATACGCAGTATTTT.

V gene TRBV7-2 combines with J gene TRBJ2-7; D possibly corresponds to TRBD1 (5 bases). CDR1 and CDR2 (germline): SGHTA, FQGNSA. The CDR3 loop spans 14 amino acids. The V and J ends lost 1 base and 1 base respectively, with 8 bases between them. Here the CDR3 reads CASSLVAGSYEQYF. In DNA form, the CDR3 reads TGTGCCAGCAGCTTAGTGGCAGGGTCCTACGAGCAGTACTTC.

The V and J genes are TRBV6-1 and TRBJ2-3; D ambiguous. Trimming removed 0 bases at V and 0 bases at J, with 10 bases between. Germline CDR1 is MNHNS and CDR2 is SASEGT. The CDR3 length is 16 residues. The CDR3 DNA is TGTGCCAGCAGTGAAGCCGGATATTCTAGCACAGATACGCAGTATTTT. Translating it yields CASSEAGYSSTDTQYF.

The rearrangement joins TRBV12-3 or TRBV12-4 to TRBJ1-2; 12 positions agree with TRBD1. This CDR3 is 13 amino acids long. After removal of 6 bases from V and 7 bases from J, the junction contained 3 bases not matched to a gene. DNA for the CDR3: TGTGCCAGCAGGGGACAGGGGGCTGGTGGCTACACCTTC. This codes for CASRGQGAGGYTF.

The chain uses TRBV5-1 and TRBJ1-4; 7 bases fit TRBD1. J gave up 3 bases and V 1 base, and 3 bases lay outside the gene matches. CDR1 is SGHRS and CDR2 is YFSETQ in the germline V gene. The CDR3 runs 15 residues. The DNA for the CDR3 is TGCGCCAGCAGCTTGTTGGGACAGTCTAATGAAAAACTGTTTTTT. Encoded protein: CASSLLGQSNEKLFF. The full variable domain, with the rest looked up from reference TRBV5-1 and TRBJ1-4, is KAGVTQTPRYLIKTRGQQVTLSCSPISGHRSVSWYQQTPGQGLQFLFEYFSETQRNKGNFPGRFSGRQFSNSRSEMNVSTLELGDSALYLCASSLLGQSNEKLFFGSGTQLSVL.

The genes are TRBV11-3 and TRBJ1-1; D gene uncertain. The CDR3 sequence is 13 residues long. Germline V CDR1 and CDR2: SGHNT, YENEEA. V lost 5 bases and J lost 0, with 7 bases in between. CDR3 bases: TGTGCCAGCAGCCGGACCCTGAACACTGAAGCTTTCTTT. Translating it yields CASSRTLNTEAFF.

The chain carries TRBV12-2 and TRBJ1-3; the table names TRBD1, a call not compared with the DNA. TRBV12-2 is marked as a pseudogene. The CDR3 loop spans 17 amino acids. CDR3 sequence (DNA): TGTGCAAGTCGCTTCCGAGTCTGGGGGCCAGGCGGAAACACCATATATTTT. Translated, it gives CASRFRVWGPGGNTIYF.

The V gene is TRBV5-1, the J gene TRBJ2-7; D is ambiguous. Trimming took off 1 base at V and 3 bases at J, with 11 bases between the two ends. The germline gives CDR1 SGHRS, CDR2 YFSETQ. The CDR3 totals 14 residues. CDR3 sequence: CASSLLGQNYEQYF. For the CDR3, the DNA is TGCGCCAGCAGCTTGCTAGGGCAGAACTACGAGCAGTACTTC.

This clone appeared a single time. In DNA, the CDR3 is TGCGCCAGCAGCTTGGCACAGGGACCCTCTGGAAACACCATATATTTT. The encoded protein is CASSLAQGPSGNTIYF. This chain uses TRBV5-1 with TRBJ1-3; D is perhaps TRBD1 (6 bases). Germline V gives CDR1 SGHRS, CDR2 YFSETQ. CDR3 length equals 16 residues. V was pared by 0 bases and J by 0 bases, with 10 bases between.

The chain couples TRBV5-1 to TRBJ2-1, with D hard to call. The V end lost 0 bases, the J end lost 2 bases, and 6 bases lay between the germline ends. This CDR3 comprises 14 residues. CDR1 and CDR2 from the germline V gene are SGHRS and YFSETQ. This chain's CDR3 is CASSLVTAYNEQFF. In DNA form, the CDR3 reads TGCGCCAGCAGCTTGGTGACGGCCTACAATGAGCAGTTCTTC.

The rearrangement joins TRBV7-6 to TRBJ2-2; D gene uncertain. Germline V gene sequence: CDR1 SGHVS, CDR2 FNYEAQ. The CDR3 extends over 15 amino acids. Deletions cut 1 base from V and 0 bases from J, with 6 bases between. CDR3 residues: CASSLGTANTGELFF. Written as DNA, the CDR3 is TGTGCCAGCAGCTTAGGGACGGCGAACACCGGGGAGCTGTTTTTT.

The chain recombines TRBV11-2 with TRBJ1-1; tentative D call: TRBD1 (6 bases). The ends were cut back, 1 base at V and 6 bases at J, with 6 bases in the middle. CDR3 length equals 12 residues. CDR1 is SGHAT, CDR2 FQNNGV, per germline. Written as DNA, the CDR3 is TGTGCCAGCAGCTTAGGGGGGCCTGAAGCTTTCTTT. Translated, it gives CASSLGGPEAFF.

The chain uses TRBV11-1 and TRBJ2-2; 7 bases align to TRBD2. The CDR3 runs to 16 residues. Germline assignment: CDR1 SGHAT and CDR2 FQDESV (reference sequence). The V gene end was trimmed by 3 bases and the J gene end by 0 bases; junction bases not matched to a gene: 4. The CDR3 coding sequence is TGTGCCAGCAGCTTCCTGGGAGGGACGAACACCGGGGAGCTGTTTTTT. Translation gives CASSFLGGTNTGELFF.

The CDR3 here is CASSPDGAGSDGNTIYF. The CDR3 DNA follows: TGTGCCAGCAGCCCCGACGGGGCAGGATCAGATGGAAACACCATATATTTT. The chain recombines TRBV7-9 with TRBJ1-3; TRBD1 might be the D (5 bases). This CDR3 contains 17 residues. With 5 bases removed from V and 3 bases from J, the gap between germline ends came to 20 bases. Germline loops: CDR1 SEHNR, CDR2 FQNEAQ (reference sequence).

The CDR3 DNA follows: TGCAGCGTGCTCGCAGGAGTTGAAGCTTTCTTT. Protein: CSVLAGVEAFF. The chain couples TRBV29-1 to TRBJ1-1, with D uncertain. V gave up 6 bases and J gave up 7 bases, with 12 bases separating them. Germline CDR1 reads SQVTM; CDR2 reads ANQGSEA. This CDR3 has 11 residues. The variable domain in full, with the rest retrieved from reference TRBV29-1 and TRBJ1-1, is SAVISQKPSRDICQRGTSLTIQCQVDSQVTMMFWYRQQPGQSLTLIATANQGSEATYESGFVIDKFPISRPNLTFSTLTVSNMSPEDSSIYLCSVLAGVEAFFGQGTRLTVV.

The chain recombines TRBV15 with TRBJ1-2; TRBD1 agrees at 8 bases. The CDR3 length is 16 residues. Germline loops: CDR1 LNHNV, CDR2 YYDKDF (reference sequence). V was pared by 5 bases and J by 8 bases, with 16 bases of the junction left unmatched. The CDR3 DNA follows: TGTGCCACCAGCTCAAACCCAGGGGGCAGGGGAGACGGCTACACCTTC. Translated: CATSSNPGGRGDGYTF.

The CDR3 DNA follows: TGTGCCAGCAGCAAAGGGGCAGGACCTAACTATGGCTACACCTTC. Amino acids: CASSKGAGPNYGYTF. V and J are TRBV21-1 and TRBJ1-2. TRBV21-1 is a documented pseudogene. This CDR3 has 15 amino acids.

A single count supports this clone. The rearrangement uses TRBV27 and TRBJ1-6; D gene ambiguous. Per germline, CDR1 MNHEY and CDR2 SMNVEV (reference sequence). V lost 0 bases, J lost 9 bases, and 18 bases lay in between. The length of the CDR3 is 17 residues. The CDR3 spells CASSLSSTGESGSPLHF. The CDR3 DNA follows: TGTGCCAGCAGTTTATCGTCAACTGGGGAGTCGGGTTCACCCCTCCACTTT.

J is TRBJ1-2 and V is TRBV11-2, with 7 nucleotides matching TRBD1. The CDR3 contains 15 residues. Germline-derived CDR1 and CDR2 are SGHAT and FQNNGV. The V segment lost 1 base and the J segment 4 bases; nucleotides outside the gene matches: 6. The CDR3 DNA is TGTGCCAGCAGCTTAGTGGCGGACAGGTTCTATGGCTACACCTTC. Its protein product is CASSLVADRFYGYTF.

V is TRBV6-1 and J is TRBJ2-7, with 7 nucleotides matching TRBD1. Germline V CDR1 and CDR2: MNHNS, SASEGT. The CDR3 totals 16 residues. J lost 1 base, V lost 4 bases, and 10 bases had no gene match. In DNA, the CDR3 is TGTGCCAGCAGTGGTCGACAGGGTTTAAGGTCCTACGAGCAGTACTTC. Translated, it gives CASSGRQGLRSYEQYF.

The chain carries TRBV14 and TRBJ2-1, with D possibly called TRBD1 or TRBD2 (5 bases each). The V gene's germline CDR1 is SGHDN and CDR2 FVKESK. The V and J ends lost 0 bases and 5 bases respectively, with 14 bases between them. This CDR3 comprises 16 residues. CDR3 loop: CASSQDLGRVNNEQFF. The CDR3, as DNA: TGTGCCAGCAGCCAAGATTTGGGACGGGTCAACAATGAGCAGTTCTTC.

V is TRBV19 and J is TRBJ1-3, with D unresolved. Between the trimmed V and J ends, which lost 9 bases and 0 bases, there was a span of 12 bases. Germline V gene data show CDR1 as LNHDA and CDR2 as SQIVND (reference sequence). The CDR3 spans 14 residues. CDR3 nucleotides: TGTGCCAGCCCTTCGACATTCTCTGGAAACACCATATATTTT. This codes for CASPSTFSGNTIYF.

The rearrangement links TRBV10-2 to TRBJ1-1; D gene unclear. V lost 2 bases and J 0 bases, leaving 7 bases between the germline ends. The CDR3 extends over 14 amino acids. Looked up from germline, CDR1 is WSHSY and CDR2 is SAAADI. In DNA form, the CDR3 reads TGCGCCAGCAGTGAGGCGAGGATGAACACTGAAGCTTTCTTT. Residues: CASSEARMNTEAFF.

The CDR3 sequence is CASRDSPRSTEAFF. The DNA of the CDR3 is TGTGCCAGCAGGGACAGCCCGAGGAGCACTGAAGCTTTCTTT. The chain couples TRBV9 to TRBJ1-1; a weak D match, TRBD1 (6 bases). This CDR3 is 14 amino acids long. Trimming stripped 5 bases from V and 4 bases from J, with 15 bases between. The germline CDR1 and CDR2 sequences are SGDLS and YYNGEE.

The gene calls are TRBV2 and TRBJ1-2; D might be TRBD1 (5 bases). Germline values: CDR1 SNHLY, CDR2 FYNNEI. Trimming left V 3 bases short and J 7 bases short, with 15 bases between. The CDR3 loop spans 14 amino acids. The CDR3: CASSDREALTGYTF. CDR3 sequence (DNA): TGTGCCAGCAGTGACAGGGAGGCCCTAACTGGCTACACCTTC.

This chain uses TRBV24-1 with TRBJ2-7; the match to TRBD1 covers 10 bases. Germline assignment: CDR1 KGHDR and CDR2 SFDVKD. J was trimmed by 3 bases and V by 10 bases; bases with no gene match: 11. The CDR3 length is 15 residues. The CDR3 reads CATRERDRGFYEQYF. CDR3 in DNA: TGTGCCACACGTGAACGGGACAGGGGCTTCTACGAGCAGTACTTC.

The chain joins TRBV6-5 to TRBJ1-2; D is undetermined. Deletions cut 6 bases from V and 0 bases from J, with 11 bases between. Germline values: CDR1 MNHEY, CDR2 SVGAGI. The CDR3 runs to 14 residues. The chain's CDR3 is CASRGAGTNYGYTF. CDR3 DNA sequence: TGTGCCAGCAGGGGTGCAGGAACTAACTATGGCTACACCTTC.

The rearrangement joins TRBV15 to TRBJ2-2, with a weak D call TRBD1 (5 bases). The V and J ends lost 5 bases and 4 bases respectively, with 14 bases between them. Per germline, CDR1 LNHNV and CDR2 YYDKDF (reference sequence). CDR3 length: 15 amino acids. The CDR3 region has the DNA TGTGCCACCAGCCTGCGGACAATTGGCACCGGGGAGCTGTTTTTT. Its protein product is CATSLRTIGTGELFF.

The J gene is TRBJ1-1, the V gene TRBV30; no reliable D call. The CDR3 is 11 residues long. CDR1 is GTSNPN, CDR2 SVGIG, per germline (reference sequence). V lost 3 bases, J lost 7 bases, and 9 bases lay in between. The CDR3 region is CAWRAELEAFF. In DNA, the CDR3 is TGTGCCTGGAGGGCCGAACTTGAAGCTTTCTTT.

The CDR3 DNA reads as TGTGCCAGCAGTTTCATGGGCGCAACTAATGAAAAACTGTTTTTT. It is translated as CASSFMGATNEKLFF. The chain links TRBV27 to TRBJ1-4; D is unresolved. Germline-derived CDR1 and CDR2 are MNHEY and SMNVEV (reference sequence). Trimming removed 3 bases from V and 0 bases from J, with 8 bases in between. This CDR3 is built from 15 residues. Variable domain in full (rest from reference TRBV27 and TRBJ1-4): EAQVTQNPRYLITVTGKKLTVTCSQNMNHEYMSWYRQDPGLGLRQIYYSMNVEVTDKGDVPEGYKVSRKEKRNFPLILESPSPNQTSLYFCASSFMGATNEKLFFGSGTQLSVL.

Only one count was recorded for this clone. The chain combines TRBV19 with TRBJ2-7; D call uncertain. Germline V CDR1 and CDR2: LNHDA, SQIVND (reference sequence). Between the trimmed V and J ends, which lost 5 bases and 0 bases, there was a span of 11 bases. The CDR3 runs 14 residues. As DNA, the CDR3 is TGTGCCAGTAGTGACCACGATAGCTCCTACGAGCAGTACTTC. Translated: CASSDHDSSYEQYF.